This entry features one T cell receptor beta chain sequence. As processed by the authors: Amplified reference gene primers provided the basis for estimating nucleated cell counts. The method was immunoSEQ multiplex PCR; TCRdb's version includes in-frame clones alone and lacks a portion of them. From that table come the V and J calls and clone size; the DNA was used to work out D and trimming. The data contain 250,000 to 300,000 clones, 86% of them singletons. The sample originates from a study of blood T cell repertoires in COVID-19. Looked up from germline, CDR1 is MDHEN and CDR2 is SYDVKM. This CDR3 has 12 amino acids. V lost 6 bases and J 7 bases, leaving 12 bases between the germline ends.

Sequenced: peripheral blood. The clonotype comes from a woman aged 70-85 years with COVID-19, enrolled during active disease. The rearrangement joins TRBV28 to TRBJ1-2, with a possible D match to TRBD1 (5 bases). The DNA for the CDR3 is TGTGCCAGCAGCCTAACCGGGGGTGGCTACACCTTC. Its translation is CASSLTGGGYTF.